This T cell receptor (beta chain) was identified during a study of blood T cell repertoires in COVID-19. Study background: The United States, Italy and Spain provided the acute and convalescent COVID-19 samples. In each case, the material was cDNA or gDNA derived from T cells, B-cell-depleted T cells, or PBMCs.

In the source study's methods: Amplification of reference gene primers provided the estimated nucleated cell counts. The protocol was immunoSEQ multiplex PCR, while the TCRdb copy is restricted to in-frame clones and leaves out a portion. Clone size and the V and J calls come from that table; the DNA yielded D and trimming. The sample lists approximately 100,000 clones; just over 90% were seen once. Sample: peripheral blood. This sequence was found in a man in his sixties with acute or convalescent COVID-19.

CDR3 protein: CASSDSTSGPKRDTQYF. The CDR3 nucleotides read TGTGCCAGCAGTGACTCGACTAGCGGCCCTAAAAGAGATACGCAGTATTTT. This sequence joins TRBV6-4 and TRBJ2-3, with TRBD2 identical over 9 bases. This CDR3 region has 17 residues. Looked up from germline, CDR1 is MRHNA and CDR2 is SNTAGT. With V trimmed by 0 bases and J by 5 bases, 9 bases remained unmatched.